The rows below give T cell receptor beta chains drawn from one sample of a study of CD8+CD57+ T cells in acquired aplastic anemia. TCRdb passed the reads through MiXCR, listing each CDR3 protein once. The sample holds some 220,000 distinct CDR3 sequences, approximately 35% seen once. The specimen was sorted CD4+, CD8+, or CD8+CD57+ T cells (not recorded which) from PBMCs. The receptors shown here come from a human donor in good health, serving as a control. Each CDR3 is given with its conserved first and last residue. D genes are given only for firm matches. The size of a clone is reported for some rows only, either as once, few or many, or as a class for expanded clones.

CDR3 protein	CDR3 DNA	J gene	clone size	V gene	D gene
CASSLLQGINEQFF	TGTGCCAGCAGCTTATTACAGGGGATCAATGAGCAGTTCTTC	TRBJ2-1	-	TRBV11-1	TRBD1
CASSNTEGFLNYGYTF	TGTGCCAGCAGCAACACCGAAGGATTCCTTAACTATGGCTACACCTTC	TRBJ1-2	many	TRBV4-2	-
CSALLDRNSPLHF	TGCAGTGCCCTGTTGGACCGCAATTCACCCCTCCACTTT	TRBJ1-6	many	TRBV20-1	-
CASSFSGSSYTEQFF	TGTGCCAGCAGCTTCTCAGGGAGCTCCTACACTGAGCAGTTCTTC	TRBJ2-1	-	TRBV7-3	-
CSARDGGGEQPQHF	TGCAGTGCTAGAGACGGTGGGGGCGAACAGCCCCAGCATTTT	TRBJ1-5	many	TRBV20-1	-
CASSPISGVSTEAFF	TGTGCCAGCAGCCCTATTTCGGGGGTTAGCACTGAAGCTTTCTTT	TRBJ1-1	few	TRBV7-3	-
CAISPGRGNEKLFF	TGTGCCATCAGTCCGGGACGGGGGAATGAAAAACTGTTTTTT	TRBJ1-4	-	TRBV10-3	-
CASSWRGQGTDTQYF	TGTGCCAGCAGCTGGAGGGGGCAGGGGACAGATACGCAGTATTTT	TRBJ2-3	many	TRBV11-2	-
CASSLGRRETQYF	TGTGCCAGCAGCTTGGGTAGGAGGGAGACCCAGTACTTC	TRBJ2-5	many	TRBV5-8	-
CASQTKGQYNSPLHF	TGTGCCAGCCAGACAAAGGGACAGTATAATTCACCCCTCCACTTT	TRBJ1-6	-	TRBV25-1	TRBD1
CSASTGGGNTIYF	TGCAGTGCTTCAACAGGGGGTGGAAACACCATATATTTT	TRBJ1-3	many	TRBV20-1	TRBD1
CAISRQGVEAFF	TGTGCCATCAGCCGACAGGGGGTGGAAGCTTTCTTT	TRBJ1-1	many	TRBV10-3	TRBD1
CASSVLAGGTTYEQYF	TGTGCCAGCAGTGTGCTAGCGGGGGGCACCACGTACGAGCAGTACTTC	TRBJ2-7	many	TRBV2	TRBD2
CASNAGKDFGLYGYTF	TGTGCCAGTAACGCAGGAAAGGATTTTGGACTATATGGCTACACCTTC	TRBJ1-2	many	TRBV19	-
CSVGKTGAEAFF	TGCAGCGTCGGAAAAACAGGGGCCGAAGCTTTCTTT	TRBJ1-1	many	TRBV29-1	TRBD1
CASSPSGGAEQYF	TGTGCCAGCAGTCCTAGCGGGGGGGCCGAGCAGTACTTC	TRBJ2-7	many	TRBV12-3/TRBV12-4	TRBD2
CASSTHQGRANEQYF	TGTGCCAGCAGCACCCACCAGGGACGGGCCAACGAGCAGTACTTC	TRBJ2-7	many	TRBV5-4	-
CASTPHGTTNNEQFF	TGTGCCAGCACACCTCACGGGACTACAAACAATGAGCAGTTCTTC	TRBJ2-1	few	TRBV3-1	TRBD2
CASTRLTSFSMHNSPLHF	TGTGCCAGCACCCGTCTCACCTCGTTTTCTATGCATAATTCACCCCTCCACTTT	TRBJ1-6	-	TRBV6-1	-
CASSVVDWYGQDYGYTF	TGTGCCAGCAGCGTAGTGGATTGGTACGGACAAGATTATGGCTACACCTTC	TRBJ1-2	many	TRBV9	-
CASSLVAGGGNQPQHF	TGTGCCAGCAGCTTGGTGGCAGGGGGTGGCAATCAGCCCCAGCATTTT	TRBJ1-5	many	TRBV5-5	TRBD1
CASRYSGGFYGYTF	TGTGCCAGCAGATACTCCGGGGGCTTCTATGGCTACACCTTC	TRBJ1-2	-	TRBV2	-
CASSYHSKVSTEKLFF	TGTGCCAGCAGTTACCATAGCAAGGTCTCGACGGAAAAACTGTTTTTT	TRBJ1-4	-	TRBV6-5	-
CASSTLGNTIYF	TGTGCCAGTAGTACGCTCGGAAACACCATATATTTT	TRBJ1-3	-	TRBV19	-
CASSEPRREQYF	TGCGCCAGCAGTGAGCCGCGGAGGGAGCAGTACTTC	TRBJ2-7	many	TRBV10-2	-
CASSAQPTNEKLFF	TGTGCCAGCAGTGCACAGCCAACTAATGAAAAACTGTTTTTT	TRBJ1-4	few	TRBV6-1	-
CASSRPSSYNEQFF	TGTGCCAGCAGCCGGCCAAGCTCCTACAATGAGCAGTTCTTC	TRBJ2-1	once	TRBV25-1	-
CASSESGGTSGTETQYF	TGCGCCAGCAGTGAGTCGGGTGGGACTAGCGGGACAGAGACCCAGTACTTC	TRBJ2-5	few	TRBV10-2	TRBD2
CSVETGANVLTF	TGCAGCGTTGAGACAGGGGCCAACGTCCTGACTTTC	TRBJ2-6	many	TRBV29-1	-
CASSQPLRTGNTIYF	TGCGCCAGCAGCCAACCTTTACGGACCGGAAACACCATATATTTT	TRBJ1-3	few	TRBV4-1	-
CASRSGGRGANYGYTF	TGTGCCAGCAGGTCCGGGGGCAGAGGGGCTAACTATGGCTACACCTTC	TRBJ1-2	-	TRBV11-2	-
CSAVPGQGVRNTEAFF	TGCAGTGCTGTCCCGGGACAGGGAGTTCGGAACACTGAAGCTTTCTTT	TRBJ1-1	many	TRBV20-1	TRBD1
CSVAGQVYGYTF	TGCAGCGTTGCGGGACAGGTCTATGGCTACACCTTC	TRBJ1-2	-	TRBV29-1	TRBD1
CASSLPTALGANVLTF	TGTGCCAGCAGTTTGCCGACGGCTTTGGGGGCCAACGTCCTGACTTTC	TRBJ2-6	once	TRBV27	-
CASSLGSGDYEQYF	TGCGCCAGCAGCTTGGGAAGTGGAGACTACGAGCAGTACTTC	TRBJ2-7	many	TRBV5-1	-
CASSDGVADTQYF	TGTGCCAGCAGTGACGGGGTCGCAGATACGCAGTATTTT	TRBJ2-3	many	TRBV2	-
CASGLAPTSGGRETQYF	TGTGCCAGCGGCTTAGCCCCGACGTCGGGGGGCCGGGAGACCCAGTACTTC	TRBJ2-5	-	TRBV2	-
CASSQVPASTGELFF	TGTGCCAGCAGCCAAGTGCCAGCTAGCACCGGGGAGCTGTTTTTT	TRBJ2-2	few	TRBV14	-
CATSPRDSEKLFF	TGTGCCACCAGCCCCCGGGACAGTGAAAAACTGTTTTTT	TRBJ1-4	-	TRBV15	TRBD1
CATTPHSGNTIYF	TGTGCCACCACACCCCACTCTGGAAACACCATATATTTT	TRBJ1-3	many	TRBV24-1	-
CSAGRTGSVNYGYTF	TGCAGTGCTGGGAGGACAGGATCTGTTAACTATGGCTACACCTTC	TRBJ1-2	many	TRBV20-1	TRBD1
CATSSPWTGEETQYF	TGTGCCACCAGCAGCCCATGGACAGGGGAAGAGACCCAGTACTTC	TRBJ2-5	-	TRBV15	TRBD1
CAMGKCAGGVF	TGTGCCATGGGCAAGTGCGCGGGGGGGGTTTTC	TRBJ2-1	-	TRBV10-3	TRBD2
CASSEFGEGLTFF	TGTGCCAGCAGTGAGTTCGGAGAGGGCCTGACTTTCTTT	TRBJ1-1	-	TRBV2	-
CAPSGYGTRQETQYF	TGCGCCCCCAGTGGCTATGGGACTAGGCAAGAGACCCAGTACTTC	TRBJ2-5	once	TRBV24-1	TRBD2
CASSQPLTGGNRYEQYF	TGCGCCAGCAGCCAACCGTTAACTGGAGGGAATCGCTACGAGCAGTACTTC	TRBJ2-7	few	TRBV4-1	-
CASRDRGPNNSPLHF	TGTGCCAGCAGGGACAGGGGGCCGAATAATTCACCCCTCCACTTT	TRBJ1-6	-	TRBV2	TRBD1
CASSEGQGINTGELSF	TGTGCCAGCAGTGAGGGACAGGGGATTAACACCGGGGAGCTGTCTTTT	TRBJ2-2	once	TRBV2	TRBD1
CASSQLRGAHSSYEQYF	TGTGCCAGCAGTCAATTAAGGGGTGCACACTCATCCTACGAGCAGTACTTC	TRBJ2-7	-	TRBV12-3/TRBV12-4	-
CSARGRVGYTF	TGCAGCGCTAGAGGCAGGGTCGGCTACACCTTC	TRBJ1-2	-	TRBV20-1	-